This T cell receptor (beta chain) appears in the sequencing data of a study of T-cell memory formation after mild COVID-19. At the level of the study: In these data, TCR clusters were largely donor specific. Whole-study results and caveats: CD4+ bias marked clones expanding day 15 to 37, unlike balanced contracting clones. Of the contracting clones, CD4+ ones lay mainly in CM and EM, and CD8+ ones in EMRA.

The CDR3 is 16 residues long. The V and J ends lost 7 bases and 0 bases respectively, with 16 bases between them. The germline V gene encodes CDR1 SGHRS and CDR2 YFSETQ. MiXCR, run by TCRdb on the 5' RACE reads, gives a single entry per CDR3 protein. The data contain 150,000 to 200,000 distinct CDR3 sequences, about 14% of them singletons. This clonotype was picked up a small number of times. Its antigen remains unknown. The receptor's source is an adult woman who had mild COVID-19 (a few samples of this study predate the infection). Cell type and time point are not known. Specimen: PBMCs or a T cell subset sorted from them (not recorded which). The rearrangement links TRBV5-1 to TRBJ1-4; weak D call: TRBD1 (6 bases). CDR3 bases: TGCGCCAGCTCGGTCACAGGGTCTGCAACTAATGAAAAACTGTTTTTT. Translation: CASSVTGSATNEKLFF.